This T cell receptor (beta chain) was obtained from a study of blood T cell repertoires in COVID-19. For the study at large: Sites in the United States, Italy and Spain provided acute and convalescent COVID-19 samples.

Sequenced by immunoSEQ multiplex PCR; TCRdb stores in-frame clones only, minus some. The table includes around 72,000 clones, around 81% detected once. V lost 4 bases and J 7 bases, leaving 12 bases between the germline ends. This CDR3 spans 13 amino acids. CDR1 SGHRS and CDR2 YFSETQ come from the germline V gene. V is TRBV5-1 and J is TRBJ2-1, with TRBD2 as a possible D gene (6 bases). The source is a woman in her seventies with acute or convalescent COVID-19. The sequenced material came from peripheral blood. CDR3 sequence (DNA): TGCGCCAGCAGCACGGGGAGCGGGAATGAGCAGTTCTTC. As protein: CASSTGSGNEQFF.